This T cell receptor (beta chain) was identified in a study of radiotherapy plus CTLA-4 blockade in lung cancer (dated by TCRdb to the late 2010s). Background for the entire study: Objective responses were observed in 18% of enrolled patients, and disease control was achieved in approximately 32%. Results the study describes overall, beyond this receptor: Early dynamic changes in blood T cell clones, together with increased serum interferon-beta after radiation, were reported as the strongest predictors of response. After treatment with radiotherapy and ipilimumab, TCR clones that came from tumors expanded in the peripheral blood.

As regards this clone: The antigen it binds to is not known. Base qualities are not provided; no much larger clone lies one nucleotide away.

The study tested focal radiation therapy combined with CTLA-4 blockade (ipilimumab) in patients with chemo-refractory metastatic non-small-cell lung cancer. The method was the immunoSEQ multiplex PCR assay. In its TCRdb copy, this immuneACCESS table keeps in-frame sequences only and misses some clones. Where compared with another copy, unresolved V genes explain less than half of these, and the others have no known cause. The sample table records 42,000 or so clones; approximately 79% of these occur just once. In total, the top ten clones hold around a quarter of the sample. There are 14 amino acids in the CDR3, from cysteine to phenylalanine inclusive. The only DNA kept is the CDR3, 42 bases in frame from the first base. Reading the germline V gene gives CDR1 SGHTA and CDR2 FQGTGA. Germline trimming amounts to 5 bases on V and 2 bases on J, with 6 as the count of junction bases outside the gene matches.

The source material was peripheral blood, sampled from a patient treated with radiotherapy plus ipilimumab. The sequence was obtained from a human donor with non-small cell lung cancer that progressed on radiotherapy plus ipilimumab. The sequence links TRBV7-3 to TRBJ2-7; 7 central bases correspond to TRBD2. The CDR3 is CASSAASGTYEQYF. Read as DNA, the sequence is TGTGCCAGCAGCGCTGCTAGCGGAACCTACGAGCAGTACTTC.